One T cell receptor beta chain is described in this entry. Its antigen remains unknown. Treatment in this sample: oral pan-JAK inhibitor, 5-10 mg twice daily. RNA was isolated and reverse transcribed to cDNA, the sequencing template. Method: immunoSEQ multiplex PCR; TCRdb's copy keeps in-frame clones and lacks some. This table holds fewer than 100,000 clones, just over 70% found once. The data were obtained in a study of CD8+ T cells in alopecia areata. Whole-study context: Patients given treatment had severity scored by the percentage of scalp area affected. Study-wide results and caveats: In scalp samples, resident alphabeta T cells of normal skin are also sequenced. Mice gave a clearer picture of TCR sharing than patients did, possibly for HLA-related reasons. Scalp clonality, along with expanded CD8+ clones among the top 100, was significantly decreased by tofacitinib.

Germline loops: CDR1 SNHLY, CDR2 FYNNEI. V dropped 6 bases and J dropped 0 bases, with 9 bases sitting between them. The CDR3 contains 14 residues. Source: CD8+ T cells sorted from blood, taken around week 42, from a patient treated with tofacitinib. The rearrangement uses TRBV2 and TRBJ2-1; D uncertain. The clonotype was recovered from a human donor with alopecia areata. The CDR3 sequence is CASRPTPSYNEQFF. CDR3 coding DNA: TGTGCCAGCAGACCTACCCCCTCCTACAATGAGCAGTTCTTC.